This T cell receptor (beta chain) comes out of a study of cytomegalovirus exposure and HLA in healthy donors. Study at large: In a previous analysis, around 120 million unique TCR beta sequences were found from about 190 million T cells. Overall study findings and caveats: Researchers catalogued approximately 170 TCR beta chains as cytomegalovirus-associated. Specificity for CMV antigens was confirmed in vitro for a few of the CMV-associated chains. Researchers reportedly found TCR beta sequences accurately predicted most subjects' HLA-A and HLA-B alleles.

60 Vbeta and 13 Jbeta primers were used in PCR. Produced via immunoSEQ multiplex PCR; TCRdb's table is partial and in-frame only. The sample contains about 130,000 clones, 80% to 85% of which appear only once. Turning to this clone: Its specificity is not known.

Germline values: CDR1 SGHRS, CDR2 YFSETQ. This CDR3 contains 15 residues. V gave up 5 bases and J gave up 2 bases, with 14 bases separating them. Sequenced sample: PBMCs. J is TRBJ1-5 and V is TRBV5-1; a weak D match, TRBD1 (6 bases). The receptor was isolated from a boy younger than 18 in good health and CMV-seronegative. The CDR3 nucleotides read TGCGCCAGCAGTCCAACAGGGTCGGGCAATCAGCCCCAGCATTTT. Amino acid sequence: CASSPTGSGNQPQHF.